This T cell receptor (beta chain) stems from a study of T cell changes during pregnancy in multiple sclerosis. The CDR3 sequence is 14 residues long. CDR1 is LNHDA and CDR2 is SQIVND in the germline V gene (reference sequence). The V end was cut by 6 bases, the J end by 0 bases, with 8 bases between. The data were produced by immunoSEQ multiplex PCR, yet TCRdb's version contains in-frame clones alone and is incomplete. Of some 67,000 clones listed, 91% are singletons. A single count supports this clone. The chain carries TRBV19 and TRBJ2-2; D uncertain. The TCR sequence derives from a female donor with multiple sclerosis, enrolled in a pregnancy study. This sample comprised peripheral blood, obtained in the first trimester of pregnancy. This CDR3 reads CASRTYPNTGELFF. The CDR3 DNA follows: TGTGCCAGTAGAACCTATCCGAACACCGGGGAGCTGTTTTTT.